Reported below is one TCR beta chain. Its antigen is currently unknown. This CDR3 has 14 residues. V lost 3 bases, J lost 2 bases, and 11 bases lay in between. Germline CDR1 LGHNA, CDR2 YNFKEQ. Measured with immunoSEQ multiplex PCR; TCRdb has only the in-frame clones, and not every one. The table lists fewer than 85,000 clones, roughly 84% of them singletons. These data belong to a study of OX40 agonist ivuxolimab in advanced cancers. About the study: Clinicians treated patients with ivuxolimab, an agonistic anti-OX40 (CD134) antibody. Study results and caveats: CD8+ T cells averaged more expanded clones than CD4+.

The source material was CD4+ or CD8+ T cells sorted from blood, sampled in a trial of the OX40 agonist ivuxolimab. The rearrangement uses TRBV4-2 and TRBJ2-7, with D hard to call. This receptor was obtained from an adult with an advanced solid tumor such as melanoma, head and neck, liver or kidney cancer. The CDR3 DNA follows: TGTGCCAGCAGCCATTCTGCACAGACCTACGAGCAGTACTTC. Its translation is CASSHSAQTYEQYF.